The rows below give T cell receptor beta chains drawn from one sample of a study of cytomegalovirus exposure and HLA in healthy donors. Data came from immunoSEQ multiplex PCR; TCRdb stores just in-frame clones and leaves some out. The sample holds 150,000 to 200,000 clones, around 68% seen once. What was sequenced was PBMCs. The source of these receptors is a man in his forties in good health and CMV-seronegative. Each CDR3 is given with its conserved first and last residue. A D gene is named only where the DNA matches it firmly. Some rows mark clone size as missing; the rest say once, few, many or name a class of expanded clone.

d_gene,abundance,j_gene,v_gene,len,CDR3aa,CDR3nt
TRBD2,-,TRBJ2-1,TRBV6-1,19,CASSGRLAGGFSSYNEQFF,TGTGCCAGCAGTGGTCGACTAGCGGGGGGGTTTAGCTCCTACAATGAGCAGTTCTTC
-,-,TRBJ1-4,TRBV15,12,CATSRVGEKLFF,TGTGCCACCAGCAGAGTCGGGGAAAAACTGTTTTTT
TRBD2,-,TRBJ2-1,TRBV6-5,16,CASSFATGRGDNEQFF,TGTGCCAGCAGTTTCGCTACGGGGCGGGGGGACAATGAGCAGTTCTTC
-,-,TRBJ2-2,TRBV7-6,13,CASSLPVAGELFF,TGTGCCAGCAGCTTACCGGTGGCCGGGGAGCTGTTTTTT
-,once,TRBJ2-5,TRBV6-5,15,CASSYSRQAQGTQYF,TGTGCCAGCAGTTACTCAAGGCAGGCCCAAGGGACCCAGTACTTC
TRBD2,-,TRBJ2-2,TRBV7-3,15,CASSLAGGPTGELFF,TGTGCCAGCAGCTTAGCGGGAGGGCCGACCGGGGAGCTGTTTTTT
TRBD2,-,TRBJ2-2,TRBV7-2,16,CASKYGLAGEGGELFF,TGTGCCAGCAAATACGGACTAGCGGGAGAAGGCGGGGAGCTGTTTTTT
TRBD1,-,TRBJ2-1,TRBV18,15,CASSPTGTGHNEQFF,TGTGCCAGCTCACCAACCGGGACAGGGCACAATGAGCAGTTCTTC
TRBD2,-,TRBJ2-6,TRBV28,18,CASHSRGGGSSGANVLTF,TGTGCCAGCCACTCTCGGGGCGGGGGTTCCTCTGGGGCCAACGTCCTGACTTTC
TRBD2,-,TRBJ2-3,TRBV5-1,16,CASNPLPGGVTDTQYF,TGCGCCAGCAACCCTCTACCGGGGGGGGTCACAGATACGCAGTATTTT
-,few,TRBJ1-2,TRBV18,14,CASSREGLAYGYTF,TGTGCCAGCTCACGGGAGGGTTTGGCCTATGGCTACACCTTC
-,-,TRBJ2-7,TRBV7-9,14,CASSIEGAVHEQYF,TGTGCCAGCAGTATAGAGGGAGCTGTACACGAGCAGTACTTC
-,-,TRBJ2-7,TRBV27,14,CASSFRGSPYEQYF,TGTGCCAGCAGTTTCCGGGGGAGTCCCTACGAGCAGTACTTC
TRBD1,-,TRBJ1-5,TRBV4-1,14,CASSPGTGNQPQHF,TGCGCCAGCAGCCCCGGGACAGGGAACCAGCCCCAGCATTTT
TRBD1,few,TRBJ1-1,TRBV5-1,20,CASSLRGGQAEIRLATEAFF,TGCGCCAGCAGCTTGAGGGGGGGACAGGCGGAAATCCGTCTCGCCACTGAAGCTTTCTTT